Each of the 27 T cell receptor beta chains below was sequenced from the same sample in a study of response to subunit inactivated influenza vaccine. Each CDR3 protein gets one entry after TCRdb re-called the RT-PCR reads with MiXCR. This table holds approximately 500,000 distinct CDR3 sequences, 14% found once. This sample comprised PBMCs from blood, obtained about 13 days after vaccination. These receptors came from a man between 50 and 59 years old who received an inactivated influenza vaccine.

This clonotype was observed a few times. The chain carries TRBV4-3 and TRBJ2-5; D is perhaps TRBD1 (5 bases). Deletions cut 1 base from V and 1 base from J, with 10 bases between. The germline V gene encodes CDR1 LGHNA and CDR2 YSLEER. CDR3 length: 15 residues. In DNA form, the CDR3 reads TGCGCCAGCAGCCAAGGACAGCAGGGCCAAGAGACCCAGTACTTC. This gives the protein CASSQGQQGQETQYF.

This clonotype has only a few counts. The V call is TRBV10-3, the J call TRBJ1-4; no definite D call. Germline CDR1 and CDR2: ENHRY and SYGVKD. This CDR3 is built from 12 residues. Trimming removed 10 bases at V and 0 bases at J, with 6 bases between. CDR3 sequence: CATRSTNEKLFF. The CDR3 DNA reads TGTGCCACAAGGTCAACTAATGAAAAACTGTTTTTT.

This clonotype has a handful of counts. The chain employs TRBV7-3 and TRBJ2-1; 13 bases fit TRBD2. The CDR3 contains 15 residues. Unmatched junction bases numbered 0, after V lost 0 bases and J lost 7 bases. CDR1 SGHTA and CDR2 FQGTGA come from the germline V gene. CDR3 residues: CASSLTGLAGNEQFF. The CDR3 DNA sequence: TGTGCCAGCAGCTTAACGGGACTAGCGGGAAATGAGCAGTTCTTC.

In its sample, this clonotype was seen a few times. The V gene is TRBV19, the J gene TRBJ2-6; TRBD2 matches at 13 bases. The germline V gene encodes CDR1 LNHDA and CDR2 SQIVND (reference sequence). The CDR3 length is 19 residues. The V gene end was trimmed by 5 bases and the J gene end by 0 bases; junction bases not matched to a gene: 7. The CDR3 region has the DNA TGTGCCAGTAGTTCCTTGGGACTAGCGGGATACTCTGGGGCCAACGTCCTGACTTTC. As protein: CASSSLGLAGYSGANVLTF.

V is TRBV20-1 and J is TRBJ2-1; D not resolved. Between the trimmed V and J ends, which lost 0 bases and 0 bases, there was a span of 18 bases. Germline V gene sequence: CDR1 DFQATT, CDR2 SNEGSKA (reference sequence). There are 18 residues in the CDR3. The CDR3 loop is CSARDEVLYRVSYNEQFF. The CDR3 coding sequence is TGCAGTGCTAGAGATGAGGTTTTGTACAGAGTCTCCTACAATGAGCAGTTCTTC.

This clonotype occurred a few times. This chain uses TRBV20-1 with TRBJ1-5, with D uncertain. This CDR3 has 14 amino acids. Trimming took 2 bases from V and 0 from J, leaving 8 bases between them. CDR1 is DFQATT, CDR2 SNEGSKA, per germline (reference sequence). CDR3 DNA: TGCAGTGCTAGACGCGGACTTAGCAATCAGCCCCAGCATTTT. It encodes CSARRGLSNQPQHF.

This clonotype came up a few times. V and J are TRBV4-1 and TRBJ2-1; the D is unclear. Germline V lookup: CDR1 MGHRA, CDR2 YSYEKL. The CDR3 covers 13 residues. V was pared by 3 bases and J by 3 bases, with 6 bases between. CDR3 sequence reads: CASSHVNYNEQFF. CDR3 coding DNA: TGCGCCAGCAGCCATGTAAACTACAATGAGCAGTTCTTC.

Written as DNA, the CDR3 is TGCGCCAGCAGCACCAGACGGCCCGAAGATACGCAGTATTTT. Translating it yields CASSTRRPEDTQYF. The rearrangement joins TRBV5-1 to TRBJ2-3; D ambiguous. V gave up 4 bases and J gave up 5 bases, with 14 bases separating them. The CDR3 covers 14 residues. CDR1 is SGHRS, CDR2 YFSETQ, per germline.

This clonotype was counted ten times or more. The CDR3 nucleotides are TGCAGTGCCACGTCGGGCTCCTACAATGAGCAGTTCTTC. Protein: CSATSGSYNEQFF. The chain employs TRBV20-1 and TRBJ2-1; no definite D call. Trimming removed 6 bases from V and 0 bases from J, with 9 bases in between. The CDR3 is 13 residues long. Per germline, CDR1 DFQATT and CDR2 SNEGSKA (reference sequence).

There are a few counts of this clonotype. This rearrangement joins TRBV18 to TRBJ2-5, with D hard to call. V was pared by 0 bases and J by 4 bases, with 3 bases between. Germline V gene sequence: CDR1 KGHSH, CDR2 LQKENI. This CDR3 has 12 residues. The CDR3 region has the DNA TGTGCCAGCTCACCACCTGTAGAGACCCAGTACTTC. Amino acids: CASSPPVETQYF.

The rearrangement uses TRBV7-8 and TRBJ2-1; 8 bases are shared with TRBD2. CDR3 length: 16 residues. V was pared by 2 bases and J by 7 bases, with 10 bases of the junction left unmatched. Looked up from germline, CDR1 is SGHVS and CDR2 is FQNEAQ. Written as DNA, the CDR3 is TGTGCCAGCAGCTTAAGATATAGCGGGGAGGATAATGAGCAGTTCTTC. It encodes CASSLRYSGEDNEQFF.

There are a few counts of this clonotype. V usage is TRBV28 and J usage is TRBJ2-2; D is ambiguous. The CDR3 is made up of 15 amino acids. Germline V CDR1 and CDR2: MDHEN, SYDVKM. The V end lost 2 bases, the J end lost 6 bases, and 13 bases lay between the germline ends. In nucleotides, the CDR3 is TGTGCCAGCAGTTTAGGAAGGGTGATGGCCGGGGAGCTGTTTTTT. Translation: CASSLGRVMAGELFF.

This clonotype appeared a few times. The chain has TRBV7-9 and TRBJ2-1; 9 bases are a match to TRBD2. V was clipped by 5 bases and J by 9 bases; unmatched bases: 8. From germline, CDR1 is SEHNR and CDR2 FQNEAQ (reference sequence). This CDR3 is built from 14 residues. CDR3 protein: CASSPRLAVREQFF. As DNA, the CDR3 is TGTGCCAGCAGCCCACGACTAGCGGTCCGTGAGCAGTTCTTC.

V gene TRBV20-1 combines with J gene TRBJ2-3; 9 nucleotides agree with TRBD2. With V trimmed by 0 bases and J by 3 bases, 7 bases remained unmatched. The CDR3 sequence is 16 residues long. Per the germline V gene, CDR1 is DFQATT and CDR2 is SNEGSKA (reference sequence). The CDR3 sequence: CSARDPLAGKTDTQYF. In DNA, the CDR3 is TGCAGTGCTAGAGACCCACTAGCGGGCAAGACAGATACGCAGTATTTT.

A few counts support this clonotype. V and J are TRBV11-2 and TRBJ2-6; TRBD2 is a possible D gene (6 bases). Deletions cut 5 bases from V and 0 bases from J, with 17 bases between. Germline CDR1 reads SGHAT; CDR2 reads FQNNGV. CDR3 size: 18 residues. CDR3 region: CASSLDPGLGSGANVLTF. In DNA, the CDR3 is TGTGCCAGCAGCCTGGATCCGGGACTGGGCTCTGGGGCCAACGTCCTGACTTTC. The whole variable domain, remainder taken from reference TRBV11-2 and TRBJ2-6, is EAGVAQSPRYKIIEKRQSVAFWCNPISGHATLYWYQQILGQGPKLLIQFQNNGVVDDSQLPKDRFSAERLKGVDSTLKIQPAKLEDSAVYLCASSLDPGLGSGANVLTFGAGSRLTVL.

This chain uses TRBV12-5 with TRBJ2-7, with 9 nucleotides matching TRBD2. V shed 1 base and J 6 bases; nucleotides not matched to a gene: 10. The germline gives CDR1 LGHNT, CDR2 FRNRAP. The CDR3 covers 16 residues. CDR3 loop: CASGLALAGATFEQYF. The CDR3 DNA sequence: TGTGCTAGTGGTTTGGCCTTAGCGGGAGCAACATTCGAGCAGTACTTC.

This clonotype has a handful of counts. This chain uses TRBV20-1 with TRBJ1-1; D is unresolved. Germline V CDR1 and CDR2: DFQATT, SNEGSKA (reference sequence). Between the trimmed V and J ends, which lost 0 bases and 4 bases, there was a span of 18 bases. CDR3 length equals 16 residues. CDR3 nucleotide sequence: TGCAGTGCTAGAGATGGTAGGCCAGCCGGGATCACTGAAGCTTTCTTT. Its translation: CSARDGRPAGITEAFF.

This chain connects TRBV2 to TRBJ2-4, with D possibly matching TRBD1 (5 bases). Trimming removed 2 bases at V and 1 base at J, with 12 bases between. Germline values: CDR1 SNHLY, CDR2 FYNNEI. The CDR3 loop spans 16 amino acids. CDR3 in DNA: TGTGCCAGCAGTGAAAGGTTAGGGGTTGCCAAAAACATTCAGTACTTC. Translated, it gives CASSERLGVAKNIQYF.

Ten or more counts support this clonotype. CDR3 residues: CASSQFGALNTGELFF. The CDR3, as DNA: TGTGCCAGCAGCCAATTCGGGGCCCTAAACACCGGGGAGCTGTTTTTT. V gene TRBV7-8 combines with J gene TRBJ2-2; D possibly uses TRBD1 or TRBD2 (5 bases each). CDR1 is SGHVS and CDR2 is FQNEAQ in the germline V gene. This CDR3 has 16 residues. Deletions cut 5 bases from V and 2 bases from J, with 15 bases between.

The genes are TRBV5-1 and TRBJ1-1, with D unresolved. Germline V CDR1 and CDR2: SGHRS, YFSETQ. Deletions cut 4 bases from V and 0 bases from J, with 7 bases between. The CDR3 covers 13 residues. CDR3: CASSKEMNTEAFF. Written as DNA, the CDR3 is TGCGCCAGCAGCAAGGAAATGAACACTGAAGCTTTCTTT.

J is TRBJ2-3 and V is TRBV28; 8 bases agree with TRBD2. This CDR3 spans 15 amino acids. Germline CDR1 MDHEN, CDR2 SYDVKM. The ends lost 1 base at V and 4 bases at J; junction bases unmatched: 4. The CDR3 here is CASSLSGREADTQYF. The CDR3 DNA reads as TGTGCCAGCAGTTTATCGGGGCGGGAGGCAGATACGCAGTATTTT.

This clonotype was found a few times. The chain combines TRBV4-2 with TRBJ2-7; D gene unclear. With 0 bases removed from V and 5 bases from J, the gap between germline ends came to 14 bases. This CDR3 is 15 amino acids long. Germline V gene sequence: CDR1 LGHNA, CDR2 YNFKEQ. The CDR3 spells CASSQDLRSFDEQYF. The DNA for the CDR3 is TGTGCCAGCAGCCAAGATCTTAGATCTTTTGACGAGCAGTACTTC.

V gene TRBV5-1 combines with J gene TRBJ2-7; 8 bases align to TRBD1. Per germline, CDR1 SGHRS and CDR2 YFSETQ. V was clipped by 4 bases and J by 7 bases; unmatched bases: 16. The CDR3 is made up of 16 amino acids. CDR3 nucleotides: TGCGCCAGCAGCCCCGAGCGTCAGGGGGCGCTTAAAGAGCAGTACTTC. It codes for CASSPERQGALKEQYF. The whole variable domain, remainder taken from reference TRBV5-1 and TRBJ2-7, is KAGVTQTPRYLIKTRGQQVTLSCSPISGHRSVSWYQQTPGQGLQFLFEYFSETQRNKGNFPGRFSGRQFSNSRSEMNVSTLELGDSALYLCASSPERQGALKEQYFGPGTRLTVT.

This clonotype was counted at least ten times. V is TRBV28 and J is TRBJ2-7; 10 nucleotides match TRBD2. The junction had 5 bases not matched to a gene; V was cut back by 8 bases and J by 4 bases. CDR1 and CDR2 from the germline V gene are MDHEN and SYDVKM. The CDR3 is 13 amino acids. Here the CDR3 reads CASLTSGTYEQYF. The CDR3 DNA sequence: TGTGCCAGCCTTACTAGCGGGACATACGAGCAGTACTTC. The full variable domain, in which reference TRBV28 and TRBJ2-7 provide the parts outside the CDR3, is DVKVTQSSRYLVKRTGEKVFLECVQDMDHENMFWYRQDPGLGLRLIYFSYDVKMKEKGDIPEGYSVSREKKERFSLILESASTNQTSMYLCASLTSGTYEQYFGPGTRLTVT.

The genes are TRBV28 and TRBJ2-4; D is uncertain. Germline V gives CDR1 MDHEN, CDR2 SYDVKM. Between the trimmed V and J ends, which lost 5 bases and 0 bases, there was a span of 17 bases. CDR3 length equals 17 residues. CDR3 protein: CASSPTAWALAKNIQYF. For the CDR3, the DNA is TGTGCCAGCAGTCCTACCGCTTGGGCGCTAGCCAAAAACATTCAGTACTTC.

The chain is built from TRBV3-1 and TRBJ2-7; TRBD1 agrees at 10 bases. The germline V gene encodes CDR1 LGHDT and CDR2 YNNKEL (reference sequence). Germline trimming cut 4 bases from V and 5 bases from J; bases unmatched to any gene: 14. This CDR3 spans 17 amino acids. The CDR3 loop reads CASSLQPLGTGAHEQYF. In DNA form, the CDR3 reads TGTGCCAGCAGCCTCCAACCCCTCGGGACAGGGGCCCACGAGCAGTACTTC.

The chain has TRBV20-1 and TRBJ2-7; 11 bases align to TRBD2. The CDR3 is made up of 14 amino acids. V lost 1 base and J lost 6; bases outside the gene matches: 5. CDR1 and CDR2 from the germline V gene are DFQATT and SNEGSKA (reference sequence). CDR3 nucleotides: TGCAGTGCTAGAGTTGTAGCGGGAGGGCCCGAGCAGTACTTC. This codes for CSARVVAGGPEQYF.